This T cell receptor (beta chain) originates from a study of blood T cells in healthy people across ages (dated by TCRdb to between 2014 and 2016). Notes on the research overall: In model experiments, template switching captured roughly one uniquely barcoded TCR beta cDNA molecule for every two T cells. The study measured age-related changes in TCR beta repertoire diversity using deep sequencing normalized with unique cDNA molecular identifiers. The donors were divided into four age groups: young (average about 16 years), middle-aged (about 39), aged (approximately 62) and long-lived (roughly 86). Donors of different ages were randomly distributed across sequencing lanes to avoid experimental bias. The study analyzed two additional independent replicas of 1 million unique cDNA reads from the same blood draw for two donors, one aged 18 to 29 and one aged 80 or older. The study at large found these results: The CMV infection status of donors was not known, potentially confounding age-related changes in expanded clonotypes. Compared with the aged group, the long-lived group had more naive CD4+ T cells, fewer expanded clones and increased TCR diversity, a pattern suggesting age selection. Because profiling used bulk unsorted PBMCs, naive and antigen-experienced compartments could not be compared conclusively. There was a strong correlation between observed TCR beta diversity and the percentage of naive T cells measured by flow cytometry. Observed TCR beta diversity per million T cells fell roughly linearly with age, and a significant reduction was already apparent by age about 43. Estimates of total diversity based on one million sequenced T cells were considered lower bounds and underestimates.

The donors were 40 or so Caucasian individuals from Russia, aged roughly 6 to 100 years, who were systemically healthy. Approximately 9.7 milliliters of peripheral blood were drawn from each donor into EDTA-treated Vacutainer tubes. Ficoll-Paque density-gradient centrifugation was used to isolate PBMCs, with at least 6 million obtained per sample. Total RNA, at least 6 micrograms per sample, was extracted from PBMCs with Trizol reagent. The percentages of naive CD45RAhigh/CD27high T cells were determined by flow cytometry on a PBMC aliquot from every donor. With regard to this clonotype: No antigen is known for it. The limits of the CDR3 on the DNA are not certain, so only TCRdb's listed CDR3 is given.

The library came from 5' RACE. TCRdb shows the sequencer as Illumina HiSeq 2500. A second roughly 6 to 11 cycle PCR used a sample-barcoded 5' primer and a J-beta primer mix. A unique molecular identifier was introduced onto each TCR beta cDNA molecule by a template-switch 5' adaptor carrying 12 random nucleotides. At least 2.5 million CDR3-containing paired-end reads were obtained from each sample. First-strand cDNA was synthesized from all RNA with the Mint cDNA synthesis kit, primed by a TRBC-specific oligonucleotide. Following uracil-DNA glycosylase treatment, a first 18-cycle PCR with universal primers M1SS and BC2_uni_R was performed on all cDNA. Per the authors' processing: Each sample was normalized by randomly selecting 1 million high-quality reads, each carrying a distinct molecular identifier. Reads with shared molecular identifiers were discarded instead of being binned into consensus sequences. MiTCR, set to a Q25 quality threshold and the strictest error-elimination algorithm, was used for CDR3 identification, clonotype clustering and error correction. A nonparametric unseen species model using Euler transformation provided a lower-bound estimate of total TCR beta diversity. Clones were called with MiXCR by TCRdb after fastp trimmed the public reads at Q25, and only in-frame beta chains were retained. Each record represents a unique CDR3 protein, reported with the most common genes and DNA among its rows. The V and J calls were determined by TCRdb, not by the authors. The sample table holds 1.5 million to 2 million distinct CDR3 sequences, of which about 50% were seen once. Approximately 2% of the sample is taken by the ten largest.

The CDR3 starts with the cysteine, ends with the phenylalanine, and has 19 residues. CDR1 and CDR2 are drawn from the germline V gene: SGHRS, YFSETQ. The sequence came from a woman between 40 and 50 years old in good health. Input material: blood. The V and J segments used are TRBV5-1 and TRBJ2-1; TRBD1, as called in the table, went unchecked against the DNA. CDR3 region: CASSSSAERGQGFRNEQFF.